The 11 T cell receptor beta chains reported below all come from one sample, sequenced in a study of cytomegalovirus exposure and HLA in healthy donors. Generated by immunoSEQ multiplex PCR, the TCRdb table keeps only in-frame clones and is missing some. The sample consists of 200,000 or so clones, over 65% of them appearing once. What was sequenced was PBMCs. The receptors were gathered from a man in his late teens or twenties in good health and CMV-seropositive.

This chain uses TRBV27 with TRBJ2-7; TRBD1 matches at 8 bases. V lost 4 bases, J lost 7 bases, and 15 bases stayed unmatched. The germline V gene has CDR1 MNHEY and CDR2 SMNVEV (reference sequence). This CDR3 is built from 16 residues. DNA for the CDR3: TGTGCCAGCAGTTCCACACCGGGACAGGACCTACGAGAGCAGTACTTC. Translation gives CASSSTPGQDLREQYF.

The chain employs TRBV9 and TRBJ2-1; 7 nucleotides align to TRBD2. Germline-derived CDR1 and CDR2 are SGDLS and YYNGEE. This CDR3 comprises 17 residues. The V segment lost 4 bases and the J segment 7 bases; nucleotides outside the gene matches: 17. The CDR3 sequence: CASSPERGRPGRNEQFF. For the CDR3, the DNA is TGTGCCAGCAGCCCGGAGCGGGGACGTCCGGGGAGGAATGAGCAGTTCTTC.

The chain is built from TRBV7-2 and TRBJ1-5, with 7 nucleotides matching TRBD1. The CDR3 length is 16 residues. The V gene's germline CDR1 is SGHTA and CDR2 FQGNSA. V was clipped by 1 base and J by 3 bases; unmatched bases: 6. The CDR3 nucleotides read TGTGCCAGCAGCTTAGGGAGTGGGACAGACAATCAGCCCCAGCATTTT. This translates into CASSLGSGTDNQPQHF.

This chain links TRBV9 with TRBJ2-3, with unresolved D. Per germline, CDR1 SGDLS and CDR2 YYNGEE. The CDR3 consists of 16 residues. V was shortened by 0 bases and J by 0 bases, with 11 bases between the two germline ends. In DNA, the CDR3 is TGTGCCAGCAGCGTAGAGGCGGCCTCTAGCACAGATACGCAGTATTTT. It codes for CASSVEAASSTDTQYF. The complete variable domain, with remaining parts taken from reference TRBV9 and TRBJ2-3, reads DSGVTQTPKHLITATGQRVTLRCSPRSGDLSVYWYQQSLDQGLQFLIQYYNGEERAKGNILERFSAQQFPDLHSELNLSSLELGDSALYFCASSVEAASSTDTQYFGPGTRLTVL.

The chain uses TRBV27 and TRBJ2-1, with 10 bases that match TRBD1. This CDR3 is 17 amino acids long. The ends lost 5 bases at V and 8 bases at J; junction bases unmatched: 15. CDR1 is MNHEY, CDR2 SMNVEV, per germline (reference sequence). The CDR3 nucleotides read TGTGCCAGCAGTCCCGACCGGGACAGGGGCCTCCTGGATGAGCAGTTCTTC. It specifies CASSPDRDRGLLDEQFF.

This clone came up once. The chain couples TRBV7-8 to TRBJ2-7; unclear D gene. This CDR3 has 14 residues. Germline CDR1 and CDR2: SGHVS and FQNEAQ. V lost 1 base and J 5 bases, leaving 12 bases between the germline ends. The CDR3 region is CASSLGSERNEQYF. In nucleotides, the CDR3 is TGTGCCAGCAGCTTAGGTTCCGAGAGGAACGAGCAGTACTTC.

The rearrangement uses TRBV20-1 and TRBJ2-1; D is ambiguous. Trimming took off 4 bases at V and 5 bases at J, with 6 bases between the two ends. Germline values: CDR1 DFQATT, CDR2 SNEGSKA (reference sequence). CDR3 length equals 11 residues. The CDR3 DNA reads TGCAGTGCTAACAAAGACAATGAGCAGTTCTTC. Translation gives CSANKDNEQFF.

The genes are TRBV7-3 and TRBJ2-7; 7 nucleotides align to TRBD1. The junction had 8 bases not matched to a gene; V was cut back by 5 bases and J by 7 bases. Germline CDR1 and CDR2: SGHTA and FQGTGA. The CDR3 is 13 residues long. The CDR3 protein is CASSVDRDREQYF. The CDR3 nucleotides are TGTGCCAGCAGCGTCGACCGGGACAGAGAGCAGTACTTC.

This chain joins TRBV27 and TRBJ2-1; TRBD2 aligns across 7 bases. The CDR3 extends over 16 amino acids. Per germline, CDR1 MNHEY and CDR2 SMNVEV (reference sequence). The junction had 5 bases not matched to a gene; V was cut back by 3 bases and J by 0 bases. The CDR3 DNA sequence: TGTGCCAGCAGTTTGGTGGGAGGGAGCTCCTACAATGAGCAGTTCTTC. Translating it yields CASSLVGGSSYNEQFF.

The V gene is TRBV7-3, the J gene TRBJ2-3; tentative D call: TRBD2 (7 bases). In germline, CDR1 is SGHTA, CDR2 FQGTGA. V shed 4 bases and J shed 2 bases, with 13 bases lying between them. This CDR3 has 15 residues. CDR3 in DNA: TGTGCCAGCAGCTGGGGGGCGGGAGTCACAGATACGCAGTATTTT. It specifies CASSWGAGVTDTQYF.

The chain is built from TRBV7-8 and TRBJ1-5; D ambiguous. V was cut by 0 bases and J by 3 bases, with 12 bases left in between. Germline V gene lookup returns CDR1 SGHVS and CDR2 FQNEAQ. The CDR3 is made up of 16 amino acids. CDR3 DNA: TGTGCCAGCAGCTTAGCGCGCGGCAGTATCAATCAGCCCCAGCATTTT. Its protein product is CASSLARGSINQPQHF.